A single sample is the source of the 18 T cell receptor beta chains below, sequenced in a study of cytomegalovirus exposure and HLA in healthy donors. This PCR relied on a set of 60 Vbeta primers and 13 Jbeta primers. The protocol was immunoSEQ multiplex PCR, while the TCRdb copy is restricted to in-frame clones and leaves out a portion. The repertoire consists of some 150,000 clones, with about 82% occurring once and the leading ten covering 6% to 9%. Specimen: PBMCs. All receptors derive from a woman under 40 in good health and CMV-seropositive.

The chain joins TRBV9 to TRBJ2-7, with D hard to call. Trimming removed 0 bases at V and 7 bases at J, with 11 bases between. This CDR3 contains 13 residues. CDR1 and CDR2 (germline): SGDLS, YYNGEE. CDR3 amino acids: CASSVAPTREQYF. For the CDR3, the DNA is TGTGCCAGCAGCGTAGCACCAACCCGGGAGCAGTACTTC.

CDR3 nucleotide sequence: TGTGCCAGCAGCCATAGCGGGGGGGCGGCATATGAGCAGTTCTTC. Protein: CASSHSGGAAYEQFF. V gene TRBV5-4 combines with J gene TRBJ2-1; TRBD2 matches 11 bases. V trimming: 4 bases; J trimming: 8 bases; junction bases outside the gene matches: 8. This CDR3 spans 15 amino acids. The germline CDR1 and CDR2 sequences are SGHNT and YYREEE (reference sequence). The full variable domain, rest sourced from reference TRBV5-4 and TRBJ2-1, is ETGVTQSPTHLIKTRGQQVTLRCSSQSGHNTVSWYQQALGQGPQFIFQYYREEENGRGNFPPRFSGLQFPNYSSELNVNALELDDSALYLCASSHSGGAAYEQFFGPGTRLTVL.

The chain couples TRBV4-2 to TRBJ1-5, with a weak D call TRBD1 (6 bases). V was trimmed by 4 bases and J by 0 bases, leaving 19 bases between them. The CDR3 runs to 18 residues. CDR1 and CDR2 (germline): LGHNA, YNFKEQ. CDR3 nucleotides: TGTGCCAGCAGCCTACAGGGAGGGAGGGCTTATAGCAATCAGCCCCAGCATTTT. It specifies CASSLQGGRAYSNQPQHF.

This rearrangement joins TRBV6-1 to TRBJ1-5, with 8 bases lining up with TRBD1. V was clipped by 6 bases and J by 5 bases; unmatched bases: 9. The length of the CDR3 is 15 residues. Germline V gene lookup returns CDR1 MNHNS and CDR2 SASEGT. In DNA form, the CDR3 reads TGTGCCAGCAGAGGAACAACGACAGGGGATCAGCCCCAGCATTTT. As protein: CASRGTTTGDQPQHF.

The rearrangement uses TRBV7-2 and TRBJ2-5; TRBD2 matches 8 bases. V was clipped by 1 base and J by 5 bases; unmatched bases: 6. Germline lookup yields CDR1 SGHTA and CDR2 FQGNSA. The CDR3 runs 15 residues. The chain's CDR3 is CASSLGFASGETQYF. The CDR3 nucleotides read TGTGCCAGCAGCTTAGGATTCGCTAGCGGGGAGACCCAGTACTTC.

The gene calls are TRBV18 and TRBJ2-5, with 7 bases identical to TRBD1. Germline CDR1 KGHSH, CDR2 LQKENI. This CDR3 contains 13 residues. The V segment lost 3 bases and the J segment 2 bases; nucleotides outside the gene matches: 0. The CDR3 protein is CASSPGQQETQYF. In DNA, the CDR3 is TGTGCCAGCTCACCGGGACAGCAAGAGACCCAGTACTTC.

The chain recombines TRBV2 with TRBJ2-2; D is undetermined. Germline V CDR1 and CDR2: SNHLY, FYNNEI. V lost 2 bases and J 7 bases, leaving 20 bases between the germline ends. This CDR3 is 17 amino acids long. The CDR3 DNA reads as TGTGCCAGCAGTGAACCCCCTTCAGCTAGTGTCGACGGGGAGCTGTTTTTT. Protein product: CASSEPPSASVDGELFF.

A remark on this clone: The sample holds other DNA sequences that translate to the same CDR3. V is TRBV5-8 and J is TRBJ1-5; a possible D gene is TRBD1 (5 bases). This CDR3 spans 15 amino acids. Germline CDR1 and CDR2: SGHTS and YDEGEE. Trimming removed 2 bases at V and 0 bases at J, with 9 bases between. The CDR3 is CASSFQGYSNQPQHF. The CDR3 region has the DNA TGTGCCAGCAGCTTCCAGGGCTATAGCAATCAGCCCCAGCATTTT.

The CDR3 region has the DNA TGTGCCAGCAGCCCGCGGGGGAGCTCCTACAATGAGCAGTTCTTC. It specifies CASSPRGSSYNEQFF. This chain links TRBV7-9 with TRBJ2-1; 7 bases are a match to TRBD2. The trim removed 5 bases at V and 0 bases at J, leaving 4 bases unmatched. There are 15 residues in the CDR3. CDR1 and CDR2 from the germline V gene are SEHNR and FQNEAQ (reference sequence).

The rearrangement links TRBV7-9 to TRBJ2-3; D gene uncertain. In germline, CDR1 is SEHNR, CDR2 FQNEAQ (reference sequence). This CDR3 comprises 16 residues. The V end was cut by 1 base, the J end by 0 bases, with 11 bases between. The CDR3: CASSLVATGSTDTQYF. The DNA of the CDR3 is TGTGCCAGCAGCTTAGTTGCGACCGGGAGCACAGATACGCAGTATTTT.

This clone was picked up a small number of times. This chain uses TRBV7-9 with TRBJ2-3, with 7 bases that match TRBD1. The CDR3 loop spans 13 amino acids. The germline CDR1 and CDR2 sequences are SEHNR and FQNEAQ (reference sequence). The V segment lost 3 bases and the J segment 7 bases; nucleotides outside the gene matches: 4. Written as DNA, the CDR3 is TGTGCCAGCAGCTTGGGGACAGTCAATACGCAGTATTTT. This codes for CASSLGTVNTQYF.

The V gene is TRBV2, the J gene TRBJ2-2; 8 bases map to TRBD1. The J segment lost 2 bases and the V segment lost 6 bases, leaving 8 bases of the junction unmatched. CDR3 length: 16 amino acids. Looked up from germline, CDR1 is SNHLY and CDR2 is FYNNEI. In DNA form, the CDR3 reads TGTGCCAGCAGGGGAGTGGGGACAGGAAACACCGGGGAGCTGTTTTTT. Translating gives CASRGVGTGNTGELFF.

The chain joins TRBV4-3 to TRBJ1-1; 8 bases are a match to TRBD1. V lost 6 bases to trimming and J lost 0 bases; unmatched junction nucleotides: 9. Germline CDR1 reads LGHNA; CDR2 reads YSLEER. This CDR3 contains 16 residues. The CDR3 DNA is TGCGCCAGCAGTCAGGACAGGGCCTATATGAACACTGAAGCTTTCTTT. Amino acid sequence: CASSQDRAYMNTEAFF.

This clone was recorded only once. This chain links TRBV6-6 with TRBJ2-2, with D possibly being TRBD1 (6 bases). V lost 2 bases and J 4 bases, leaving 8 bases between the germline ends. The CDR3 spans 14 residues. Per the germline V gene, CDR1 is MNHNY and CDR2 is SVGAGI (reference sequence). The CDR3 nucleotides are TGTGCCAGCAGTTACCAGGGGCGCACCGGGGAGCTGTTTTTT. It specifies CASSYQGRTGELFF.

This clone was recorded a few times. The gene calls are TRBV6-5 and TRBJ2-7; 9 bases agree with TRBD2. The CDR3 has 15 amino acids. Germline trimming cut 6 bases from V and 1 base from J; bases unmatched to any gene: 7. Per germline, CDR1 MNHEY and CDR2 SVGAGI. The DNA of the CDR3 is TGTGCCAGCAGCCCTCTGGCGGGGGGGTCCTACGAGCAGTACTTC. This encodes CASSPLAGGSYEQYF.

The rearrangement links TRBV11-3 to TRBJ2-7; D is unclear. The V end lost 3 bases, the J end lost 6 bases, and 12 bases lay between the germline ends. Germline CDR1 SGHNT, CDR2 YENEEA. This CDR3 spans 13 amino acids. The CDR3 sequence: CASSFHENAEQYF. The CDR3 region has the DNA TGTGCCAGCAGCTTCCACGAGAACGCCGAGCAGTACTTC.

The rearrangement uses TRBV4-2 and TRBJ1-1, with D possibly being TRBD1 (5 bases). The CDR3 is 15 residues long. CDR1 is LGHNA, CDR2 YNFKEQ, per germline. V shed 2 bases and J shed 0 bases, with 10 bases lying between them. CDR3 sequence: CASSQFREVNTEAFF. CDR3 DNA: TGTGCCAGCAGCCAATTCAGGGAGGTGAACACTGAAGCTTTCTTT.

The V gene is TRBV18, the J gene TRBJ2-7; D ambiguous. The CDR3 is 14 residues long. V lost 4 bases, J lost 0 bases, and 10 bases lay in between. CDR1 KGHSH and CDR2 LQKENI come from the germline V gene. The DNA for the CDR3 is TGTGCCAGCTCACTTCAGCGCAGCTCCTACGAGCAGTACTTC. Its protein product is CASSLQRSSYEQYF.